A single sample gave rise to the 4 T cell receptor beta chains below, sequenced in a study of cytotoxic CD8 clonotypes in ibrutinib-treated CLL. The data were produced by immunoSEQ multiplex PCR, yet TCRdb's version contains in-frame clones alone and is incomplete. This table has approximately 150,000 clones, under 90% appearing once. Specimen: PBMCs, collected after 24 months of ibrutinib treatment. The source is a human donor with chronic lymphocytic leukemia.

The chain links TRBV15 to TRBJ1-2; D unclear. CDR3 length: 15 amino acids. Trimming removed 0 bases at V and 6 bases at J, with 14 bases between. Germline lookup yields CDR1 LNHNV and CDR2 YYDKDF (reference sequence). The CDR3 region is CATSRDYATDDGYTF. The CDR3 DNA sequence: TGTGCCACCAGCAGAGACTACGCAACAGACGATGGCTACACCTTC.

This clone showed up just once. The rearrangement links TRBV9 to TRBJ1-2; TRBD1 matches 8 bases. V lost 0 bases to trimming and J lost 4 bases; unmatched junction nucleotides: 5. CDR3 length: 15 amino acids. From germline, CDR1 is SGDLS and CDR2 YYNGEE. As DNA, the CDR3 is TGTGCCAGCAGCGTAGCATCAGGGGGCGTCTATGGCTACACCTTC. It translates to CASSVASGGVYGYTF. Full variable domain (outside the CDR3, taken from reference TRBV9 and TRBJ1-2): DSGVTQTPKHLITATGQRVTLRCSPRSGDLSVYWYQQSLDQGLQFLIQYYNGEERAKGNILERFSAQQFPDLHSELNLSSLELGDSALYFCASSVASGGVYGYTFGSGTRLTVV.

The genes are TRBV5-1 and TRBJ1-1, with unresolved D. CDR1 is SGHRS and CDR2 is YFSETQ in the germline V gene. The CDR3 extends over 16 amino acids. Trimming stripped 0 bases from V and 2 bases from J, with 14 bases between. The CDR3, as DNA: TGCGCCAGCAGCTTGGACGGCAACCTCTTAAACACTGAAGCTTTCTTT. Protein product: CASSLDGNLLNTEAFF.

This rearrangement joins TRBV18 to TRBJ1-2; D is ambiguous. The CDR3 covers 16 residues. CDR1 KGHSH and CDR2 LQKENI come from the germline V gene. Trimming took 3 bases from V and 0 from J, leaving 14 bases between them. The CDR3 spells CASSPGKSPSNYGYTF. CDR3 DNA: TGTGCCAGCTCACCGGGGAAGTCCCCCTCTAACTATGGCTACACCTTC.